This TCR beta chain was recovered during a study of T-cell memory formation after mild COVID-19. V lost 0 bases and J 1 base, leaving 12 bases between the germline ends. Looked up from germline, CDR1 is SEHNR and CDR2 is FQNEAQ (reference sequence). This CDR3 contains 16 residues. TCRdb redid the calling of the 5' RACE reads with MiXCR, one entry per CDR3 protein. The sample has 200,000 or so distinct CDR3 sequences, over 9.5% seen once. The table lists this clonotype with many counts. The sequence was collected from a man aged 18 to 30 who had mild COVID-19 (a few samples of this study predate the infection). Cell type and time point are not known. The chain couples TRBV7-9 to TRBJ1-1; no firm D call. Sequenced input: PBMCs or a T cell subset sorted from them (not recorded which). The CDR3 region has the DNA TGTGCCAGCAGCTTAGCGAGGTCAGCACCGAACACTGAAGCTTTCTTT. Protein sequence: CASSLARSAPNTEAFF.